This is a list of T cell receptor beta chains from one sample in a study of blood T cell repertoires in COVID-19. Some clones are missing from TCRdb's copy, which holds only in-frame ones; the method was immunoSEQ multiplex PCR. The sample has 100,000 or so clones, roughly 83% seen once. What was sequenced was peripheral blood. The receptors stem from a human donor in a cohort sampled during active COVID-19. CDR3s include the opening cysteine and the closing phenylalanine or tryptophan.

j_call v_call cdr3_aa
TRBJ2-3 TRBV29-1 CSVDASGVEDTQYF
TRBJ1-3 TRBV7-9 CASTQHLGGEDSGNTIYF
TRBJ2-1 TRBV9 CASSVALAVNDNEQFF
TRBJ1-1 TRBV6-6 CASSYMRNTEAFF
TRBJ1-1 TRBV2 CASDQMNTEAFF
TRBJ1-4 TRBV5-1 CASSLQGVGEKLFF
TRBJ2-3 TRBV12-3/TRBV12-4 CASSLLAADTQYF
TRBJ2-2 TRBV18 CASSWRAQTTGELFF
TRBJ2-1 TRBV19 CASSIGTGNEQFF
TRBJ1-1 TRBV6-6 CASTTPTGWTEAFF
TRBJ2-1 TRBV10-2 CASSGILDAGGDNEQFF
TRBJ1-5 TRBV28 CASSSPGAASNQPQHF
TRBJ1-4 TRBV5-6 CASSMTGDGREKLFF
TRBJ1-5 TRBV18 CASSPGSDQPQHF
TRBJ2-4 TRBV28 CASSGGQGRDIQYF
TRBJ2-1 TRBV4-2 CASSQDLANEQFF
TRBJ2-1 TRBV6-5 CASRASGSPYNEQFF
TRBJ2-7 TRBV5-6 CAGEGAGGPGYEQYF
TRBJ2-7 TRBV5-1 CASSLDPGDNEQYF
TRBJ2-3 TRBV5-1 CASSRDRVPDTQYF
TRBJ2-7 TRBV5-6 CASSWGTGSSYEQYF
TRBJ2-5 TRBV5-1 CASSLAGREETQYF
TRBJ2-7 TRBV19 CASSKNPRTSLSYEQYF
TRBJ2-5 TRBV7-3 CASSLNSGKETQYF
TRBJ2-1 TRBV5-1 CASSPGHLTGEQFF
TRBJ1-1 TRBV19 CASSIRGLDTEAFF
TRBJ1-2 TRBV6-5 CASSKKGEQGGYTF
TRBJ2-7 TRBV7-9 CASSSGLAGDAQYF